This T cell receptor (beta chain) was captured in a study of response to subunit inactivated influenza vaccine. A single record per CDR3 protein comes from TCRdb applying MiXCR to the RT-PCR reads. The table has around 480,000 distinct CDR3 sequences, 9.5% to 12% seen once. Germline lookup yields CDR1 ENHRY and CDR2 SYGVKD. CDR3 length: 17 amino acids. V trimming: 1 base; J trimming: 0 bases; junction bases outside the gene matches: 3. Sequences were derived from PBMCs from blood, sampled roughly 46 days after vaccination. The receptor's source is a man in his fifties or sixties who received an inactivated influenza vaccine. The chain combines TRBV10-3 with TRBJ2-2, with 9 positions matching TRBD2. This chain's CDR3 is CAISEWLAGTNTGELFF. CDR3 nucleotide sequence: TGTGCCATCAGTGAGTGGCTAGCGGGAACGAACACCGGGGAGCTGTTTTTT.